Listed below are T cell receptor beta chains from one sample, sequenced in a study of cytomegalovirus exposure and HLA in healthy donors. Sequenced by immunoSEQ multiplex PCR; TCRdb stores in-frame clones only, minus some. The sample yields roughly 200,000 clones, around four fifths seen once. Sequenced sample: PBMCs. Receptors originate from a woman aged 60-70 years in good health and CMV-seropositive. The CDR3 runs from the conserved cysteine through the conserved F or W. The D gene is left open where the match is weak. Only part of the rows carry a size: once, few, many, or a class if the clone is expanded.

j_call clone_size v_call d_call cdr3_aa cdr3_nt
TRBJ2-5 . TRBV5-1 . CASSPREGGKTQYF TGCGCCAGCAGCCCGCGAGAGGGAGGAAAGACCCAGTACTTC
TRBJ1-2 . TRBV19 . CASSRGRTASYGYTF TGTGCCAGTAGTAGGGGACGGACAGCCAGTTATGGCTACACCTTC
TRBJ1-4 . TRBV7-2 TRBD1 CASSIGTGGEKLFF TGTGCCAGCAGCATCGGGACAGGAGGAGAAAAACTGTTTTTT
TRBJ1-6 few TRBV30 TRBD1 CAWRRQGAVPPLHF TGTGCCTGGAGACGCCAGGGGGCGGTTCCCCCCCTCCACTTT
TRBJ2-1 . TRBV16 . CASSQAYGTSSSYNEQFF TGTGCCAGCAGCCAAGCGTACGGGACATCGAGCTCCTACAATGAGCAGTTCTTC
TRBJ2-2 . TRBV18 TRBD2 CASSPGLVNTGELFF TGTGCCAGCTCTCCGGGACTAGTCAACACCGGGGAGCTGTTTTTT
TRBJ2-5 . TRBV7-8 TRBD2 CASSSLGLAGKETQYF TGTGCCAGCAGCTCCCTGGGACTAGCGGGAAAAGAGACCCAGTACTTC
TRBJ1-1 . TRBV5-1 . CASSLEKKAFF TGCGCCAGCAGCCTAGAGAAGAAAGCTTTCTTT
TRBJ1-3 few TRBV7-9 . CASRLRKGAGNTIYF TGTGCCAGCAGGCTGAGAAAGGGGGCTGGAAACACCATATATTTT
TRBJ2-2 . TRBV11-3 TRBD1 CASSLGTGGAAGELFF TGTGCCAGCAGCTTAGGGACAGGGGGCGCTGCCGGGGAGCTGTTTTTT
TRBJ1-2 once TRBV7-9 . CASTTKAGQNYGYTF TGTGCCAGCACCACTAAGGCCGGACAGAACTATGGCTACACCTTC
TRBJ2-7 few TRBV18 . CASSPPGVPYEQYF TGTGCCAGCTCACCACCCGGGGTCCCCTACGAGCAGTACTTC
TRBJ1-2 . TRBV6-1 . CASSELTEANGYTF TGTGCCAGCAGTGAATTGACAGAGGCCAATGGCTACACCTTC
TRBJ2-3 . TRBV11-2 . CASSLDLKGIYRGNPDTQYF TGTGCCAGCAGCTTAGACCTCAAGGGGATATATCGCGGGAACCCAGATACGCAGTATTTT
TRBJ2-2 . TRBV11-3 . CASSLGEPNTGELFF TGTGCCAGCAGCTTAGGGGAGCCGAACACCGGGGAGCTGTTTTTT
TRBJ2-5 few TRBV4-3 TRBD2 CASSQDASGGETQYF TGCGCCAGCAGCCAGGACGCTAGCGGGGGGGAGACCCAGTACTTC
TRBJ2-1 . TRBV7-7 TRBD2 CASSLGRELNEQFF TGTGCTAGCAGCTTGGGGCGGGAGCTCAATGAGCAGTTCTTC
TRBJ2-6 . TRBV5-1 TRBD1 CASSLTGVNSGANVLTF TGCGCCAGCAGCTTGACAGGGGTGAACTCTGGGGCCAACGTCCTGACTTTC
TRBJ2-7 few TRBV4-3 . CASSRLTGSEQYF TGCGCCAGCAGCCGATTAACAGGGAGCGAGCAGTACTTC
TRBJ2-7 . TRBV27 . CASSLQDSYEQYF TGTGCCAGCAGTCTCCAAGACAGCTACGAGCAGTACTTC
TRBJ2-5 . TRBV7-2 TRBD1 CASSRDRQETQYF TGTGCCAGCAGTCGGGACAGACAAGAGACCCAGTACTTC
TRBJ2-7 . TRBV21-1 . CASKDRDPTYEQYF TGTGCCAGCAAGGACAGGGATCCCACCTACGAGCAGTACTTC
TRBJ2-7 . TRBV20-1 . CSAPRVDEQYF TGCAGTGCCCCCAGGGTAGACGAGCAGTACTTC
TRBJ2-5 . TRBV7-9 . CASSLGYRDQYF TGTGCCAGCAGCTTGGGGTACAGGGACCAGTACTTC
TRBJ2-3 . TRBV7-6 . CASSLQDGVGRSDTQYF TGTGCCAGCAGCCTACAGGACGGAGTTGGGCGTTCAGATACGCAGTATTTT
TRBJ2-7 . TRBV27 TRBD2 CASSPLAASYEQYF TGTGCCAGCAGTCCACTAGCGGCCTCCTACGAGCAGTACTTC
TRBJ2-1 . TRBV18 TRBD1 CASSPDRGLKDEQFF TGTGCCAGCTCACCGGACAGGGGGCTTAAGGATGAGCAGTTCTTC
TRBJ2-7 . TRBV7-9 . CASSRDISYEQYF TGTGCCAGCAGCCGGGACATCTCCTACGAGCAGTACTTC
TRBJ1-5 . TRBV4-3 . CASSQGPGRYQPQHF TGCGCCAGCAGCCAAGGCCCGGGGAGATATCAGCCCCAGCATTTT
TRBJ2-3 . TRBV4-1 . CASSGSGSTDTQYF TGCGCCAGCAGTGGTTCGGGGAGCACAGATACGCAGTATTTT
TRBJ2-1 . TRBV19 . CASSNSPSNYNEQFF TGTGCCAGTAGTAATAGCCCCAGCAACTACAATGAGCAGTTCTTC
TRBJ1-4 . TRBV19 TRBD1 CASSPLAGTDEKLFF TGTGCCAGTAGTCCACTCGCCGGGACAGATGAAAAACTGTTTTTT
TRBJ2-7 . TRBV5-1 . CASSFSQGALEQYF TGCGCCAGCAGCTTCAGTCAGGGTGCACTCGAGCAGTACTTC
TRBJ2-1 . TRBV2 TRBD2 CASNRGLAINEQFF TGTGCCAGCAATCGGGGACTAGCGATCAATGAGCAGTTCTTC
TRBJ2-7 . TRBV6-1 . CASSGRTLTGTEQYF TGTGCCAGCAGTGGACGGACCTTAACAGGGACCGAGCAGTACTTC
TRBJ1-2 . TRBV7-9 . CASSLSTVLLGYTF TGTGCCAGCAGCTTATCGACAGTCCTCCTAGGCTACACCTTC
TRBJ2-7 . TRBV6-1 . CASSGEAGGSYEQYF TGTGCCAGCAGTGGGGAGGCAGGGGGCTCCTACGAGCAGTACTTC
TRBJ1-2 . TRBV30 . CAWGKAGGYTF TGTGCCTGGGGAAAAGCAGGGGGCTACACCTTC
TRBJ1-4 . TRBV28 TRBD1 CASSFSDRKNEKLFF TGTGCCAGCAGTTTTTCGGACAGGAAGAATGAAAAACTGTTTTTT
TRBJ2-6 . TRBV28 . CASSYQTGFSGANGLTF TGTGCCAGCAGTTACCAAACAGGGTTTTCTGGGGCCAACGGCCTGACTTTC
TRBJ2-5 . TRBV27 . CASRPTYQETQYF TGTGCCAGCAGGCCGACATACCAAGAGACCCAGTACTTC
TRBJ1-2 . TRBV27 . CATWGDGYTF TGTGCCACCTGGGGAGATGGCTACACCTTC
TRBJ2-7 . TRBV7-3 TRBD2 CASSPVRGGLEEQYF TGTGCCAGCAGCCCTGTTCGGGGGGGCCTGGAAGAGCAGTACTTC
TRBJ1-4 . TRBV2 TRBD1 CASSRDRGSEKLFF TGTGCCAGCAGTAGGGACAGGGGAAGCGAAAAACTGTTTTTT
TRBJ1-3 . TRBV9 TRBD1 CASSVGDSSGNTIYF TGTGCCAGCAGCGTAGGGGACAGCTCTGGAAACACCATATATTTT
TRBJ2-3 . TRBV11-2 . CASTQSDGRADTQYF TGTGCCAGCACCCAATCGGATGGGCGGGCAGATACGCAGTATTTT
TRBJ1-6 . TRBV5-8 . CASSLEGRGTSPLHF TGTGCCAGCAGCTTGGAGGGGCGCGGGACCTCACCCCTCCACTTT
TRBJ2-2 . TRBV4-1 . CASSQGIVATNTGELFF TGCGCCAGCAGCCAAGGAATCGTAGCGACGAACACCGGGGAGCTGTTTTTT
TRBJ1-5 . TRBV28 . CASNTGTSNQPQHF TGTGCCAGCAATACAGGGACTAGCAATCAGCCCCAGCATTTT
TRBJ1-4 . TRBV4-1 TRBD1 CASSDQGQTEKLFF TGCGCCAGCAGCGACCAGGGACAGACTGAAAAACTGTTTTTT